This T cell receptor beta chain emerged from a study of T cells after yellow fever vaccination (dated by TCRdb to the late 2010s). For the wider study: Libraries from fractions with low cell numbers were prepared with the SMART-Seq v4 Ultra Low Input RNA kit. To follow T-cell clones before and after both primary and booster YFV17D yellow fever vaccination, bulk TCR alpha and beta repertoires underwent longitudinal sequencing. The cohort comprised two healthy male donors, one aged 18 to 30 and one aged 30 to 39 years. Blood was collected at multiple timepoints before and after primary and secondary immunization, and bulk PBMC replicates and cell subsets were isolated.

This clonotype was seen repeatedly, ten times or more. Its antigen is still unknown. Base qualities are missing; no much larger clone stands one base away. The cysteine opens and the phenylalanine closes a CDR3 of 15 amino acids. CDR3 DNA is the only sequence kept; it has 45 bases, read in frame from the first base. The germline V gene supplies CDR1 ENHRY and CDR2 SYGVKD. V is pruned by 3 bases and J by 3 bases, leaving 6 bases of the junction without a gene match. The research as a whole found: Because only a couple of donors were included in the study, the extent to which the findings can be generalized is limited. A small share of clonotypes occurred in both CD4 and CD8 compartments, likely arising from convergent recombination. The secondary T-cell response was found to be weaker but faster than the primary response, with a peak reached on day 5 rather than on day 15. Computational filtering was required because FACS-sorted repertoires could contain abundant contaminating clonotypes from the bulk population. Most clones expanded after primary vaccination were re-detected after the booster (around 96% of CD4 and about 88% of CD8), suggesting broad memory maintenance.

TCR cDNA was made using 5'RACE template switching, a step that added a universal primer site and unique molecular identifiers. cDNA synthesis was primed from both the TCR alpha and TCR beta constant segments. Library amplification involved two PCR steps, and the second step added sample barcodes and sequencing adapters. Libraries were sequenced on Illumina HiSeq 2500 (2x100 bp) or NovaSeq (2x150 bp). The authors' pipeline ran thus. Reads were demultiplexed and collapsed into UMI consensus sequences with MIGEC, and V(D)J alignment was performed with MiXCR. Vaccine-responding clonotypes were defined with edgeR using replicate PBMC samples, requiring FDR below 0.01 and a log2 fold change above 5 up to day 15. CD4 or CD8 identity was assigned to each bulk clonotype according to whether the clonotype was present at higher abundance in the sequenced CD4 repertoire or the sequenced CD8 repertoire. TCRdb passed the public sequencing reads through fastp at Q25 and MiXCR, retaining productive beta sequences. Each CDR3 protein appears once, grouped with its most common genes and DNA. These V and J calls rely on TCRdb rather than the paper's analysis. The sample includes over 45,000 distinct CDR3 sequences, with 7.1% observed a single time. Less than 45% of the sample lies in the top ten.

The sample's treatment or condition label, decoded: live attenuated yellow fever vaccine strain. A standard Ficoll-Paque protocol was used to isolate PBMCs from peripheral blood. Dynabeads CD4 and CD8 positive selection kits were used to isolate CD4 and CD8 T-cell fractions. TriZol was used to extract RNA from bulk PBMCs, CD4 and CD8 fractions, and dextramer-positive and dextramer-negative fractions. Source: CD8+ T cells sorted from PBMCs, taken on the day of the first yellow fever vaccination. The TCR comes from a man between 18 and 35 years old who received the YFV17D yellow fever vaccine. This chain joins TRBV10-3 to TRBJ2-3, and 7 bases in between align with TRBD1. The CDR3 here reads CAISEGYRGTDTQYF. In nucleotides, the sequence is TGTGCCATCAGTGAAGGCTACAGGGGTACAGATACGCAGTATTTT.